This TCR beta chain was observed in a study of cytomegalovirus exposure and HLA in healthy donors. Findings and caveats of the study: The classifier reportedly diagnosed cytomegalovirus status with high sensitivity and specificity. Association of roughly 17,000 TCR beta sequences with HLA alleles was found at 0.05 false discovery rate in a later analysis. Segments of the TCR beta V type were, in most cases, productive about 87% or about 30% of the time in an earlier analysis.

By frequency in the sample, this clone is medium-sized (0.01 to 0.1%). Its antigen is undetermined. The PCR made use of 60 Vbeta and 13 Jbeta primers. Authors' analysis steps: Unique TCR beta chains numbered roughly 83 million in a later analysis, with roughly 10 million shared. Sequenced by immunoSEQ multiplex PCR; TCRdb stores in-frame clones only, minus some. V, J and clone size are those of that table, while D and trimming were read from the DNA. Of about 69,000 clones in the sample, just under 70% were seen once. The V and J ends lost 4 bases and 5 bases respectively, with 14 bases between them. The CDR3 is 14 residues long. CDR1 and CDR2 (germline): MRHNA, SNTAGT.

The rearrangement uses TRBV6-4 and TRBJ1-1; D possibly corresponds to TRBD1 (6 bases). Input material: PBMCs. The receptor comes from a woman under 40 in good health and CMV-seronegative. The CDR3 sequence: CASSADPGVTEAFF. DNA of the CDR3: TGTGCCAGCAGTGCGGACCCAGGGGTTACTGAAGCTTTCTTT.